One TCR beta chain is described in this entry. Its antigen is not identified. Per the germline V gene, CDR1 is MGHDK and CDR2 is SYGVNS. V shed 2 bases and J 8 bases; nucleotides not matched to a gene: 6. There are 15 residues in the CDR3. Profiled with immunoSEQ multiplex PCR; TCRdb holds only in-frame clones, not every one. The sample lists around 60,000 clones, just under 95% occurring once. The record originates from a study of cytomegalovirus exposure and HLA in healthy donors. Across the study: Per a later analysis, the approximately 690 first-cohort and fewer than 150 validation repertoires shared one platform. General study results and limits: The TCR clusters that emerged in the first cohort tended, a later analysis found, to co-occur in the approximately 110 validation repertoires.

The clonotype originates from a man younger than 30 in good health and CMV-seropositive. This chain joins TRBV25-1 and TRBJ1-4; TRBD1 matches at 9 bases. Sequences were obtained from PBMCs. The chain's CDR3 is CASSEPGQGPEKLFF. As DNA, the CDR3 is TGTGCCAGCAGTGAACCGGGACAGGGTCCCGAAAAACTGTTTTTT. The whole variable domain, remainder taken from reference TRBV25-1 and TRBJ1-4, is EADIYQTPRYLVIGTGKKITLECSQTMGHDKMYWYQQDPGMELHLIHYSYGVNSTEKGDLSSESTVSRIRTEHFPLTLESARPSHTSQYLCASSEPGQGPEKLFFGSGTQLSVL.